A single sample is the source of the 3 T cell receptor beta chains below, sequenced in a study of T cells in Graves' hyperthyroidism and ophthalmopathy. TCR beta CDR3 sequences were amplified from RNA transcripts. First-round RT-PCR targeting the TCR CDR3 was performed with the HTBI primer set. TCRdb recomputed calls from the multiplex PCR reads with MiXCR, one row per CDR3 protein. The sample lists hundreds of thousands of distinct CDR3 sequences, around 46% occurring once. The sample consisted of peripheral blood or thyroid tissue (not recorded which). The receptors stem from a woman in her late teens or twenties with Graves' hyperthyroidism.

The CDR3 spells CASSTRGTGAYGYTF. CDR3 nucleotides: TGTGCCAGTAGTACCAGGGGGACAGGCGCCTATGGCTACACCTTC. The rearrangement joins TRBV25-1 to TRBJ1-2; TRBD1 matches at 8 bases. V dropped 9 bases and J dropped 4; count of bases not matched to a gene: 13. Per germline, CDR1 MGHDK and CDR2 SYGVNS. The CDR3 extends over 15 amino acids.

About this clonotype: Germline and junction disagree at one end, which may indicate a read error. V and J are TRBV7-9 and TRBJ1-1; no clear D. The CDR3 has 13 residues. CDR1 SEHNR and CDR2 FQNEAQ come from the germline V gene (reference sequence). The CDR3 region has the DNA TGCGCCAGCAGCAATTTTGGCGGAACTGAAGCTTTCTTT. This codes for CASSNFGGTEAFF.

CDR3 region: CASSFPTRSGAYEQYF. Written as DNA, the CDR3 is TGTGCCAGCAGTTTCCCAACGCGGTCTGGGGCCTACGAGCAGTACTTC. The V gene is TRBV12-3 or TRBV12-4, the J gene TRBJ2-7; no reliable D call. V dropped 3 bases and J dropped 2 bases, with 17 bases sitting between them. This CDR3 spans 16 amino acids.